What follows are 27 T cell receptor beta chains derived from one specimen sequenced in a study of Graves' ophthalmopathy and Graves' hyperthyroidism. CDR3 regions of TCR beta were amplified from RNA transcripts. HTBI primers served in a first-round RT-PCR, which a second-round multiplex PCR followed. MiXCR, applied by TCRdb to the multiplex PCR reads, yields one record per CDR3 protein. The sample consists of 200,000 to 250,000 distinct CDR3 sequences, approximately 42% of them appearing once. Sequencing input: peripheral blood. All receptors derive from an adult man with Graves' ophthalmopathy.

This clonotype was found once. Here the CDR3 DNA reads TGTGCCACCACTCGGGGACAGGGGGCGGGAGATACGCAGTATTTT. This translates into CATTRGQGAGDTQYF. The chain links TRBV15 to TRBJ2-3, with 12 bases lining up with TRBD1. V shed 7 bases, J shed 5 bases, and the junction held 7 bases outside the gene matches. CDR1 is LNHNV, CDR2 YYDKDF, per germline (reference sequence). This CDR3 region has 15 residues.

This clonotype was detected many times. The CDR3 DNA follows: TGCAGCGTGGGGAACACTGAAGCTTTCTTT. Amino acids: CSVGNTEAFF. This rearrangement joins TRBV29-1 to TRBJ1-1; D is ambiguous. Germline V gene sequence: CDR1 SQVTM, CDR2 ANQGSEA. The CDR3 consists of 10 residues. Trimming removed 6 bases at V and 1 base at J, with 3 bases between.

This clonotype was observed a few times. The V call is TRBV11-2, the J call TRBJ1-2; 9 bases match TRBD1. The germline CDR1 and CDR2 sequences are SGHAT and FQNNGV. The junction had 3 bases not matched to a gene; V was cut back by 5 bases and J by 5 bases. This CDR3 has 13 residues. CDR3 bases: TGTGCCAGCAGCGACAGGGGGGATTATGGCTACACCTTC. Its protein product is CASSDRGDYGYTF.

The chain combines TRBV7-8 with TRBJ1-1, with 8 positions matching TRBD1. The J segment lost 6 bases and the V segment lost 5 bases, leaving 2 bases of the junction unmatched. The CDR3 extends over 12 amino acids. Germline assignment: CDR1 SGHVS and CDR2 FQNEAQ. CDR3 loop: CASSPGGSEAFF. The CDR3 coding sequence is TGTGCCAGCAGCCCAGGGGGCTCTGAAGCTTTCTTT. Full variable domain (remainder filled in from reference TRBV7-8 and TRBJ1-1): GAGVSQSPRYKVAKRGQDVALRCDPISGHVSLFWYQQALGQGPEFLTYFQNEAQLDKSGLPSDRFFAERPEGSVSTLKIQRTQQEDSAVYLCASSPGGSEAFFGQGTRLTVV.

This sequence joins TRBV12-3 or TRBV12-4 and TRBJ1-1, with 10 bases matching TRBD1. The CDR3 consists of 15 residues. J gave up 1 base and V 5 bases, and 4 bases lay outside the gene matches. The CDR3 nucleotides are TGTGCCAGCAGTACCCGGACAGGGGGGAACACTGAAGCTTTCTTT. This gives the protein CASSTRTGGNTEAFF.

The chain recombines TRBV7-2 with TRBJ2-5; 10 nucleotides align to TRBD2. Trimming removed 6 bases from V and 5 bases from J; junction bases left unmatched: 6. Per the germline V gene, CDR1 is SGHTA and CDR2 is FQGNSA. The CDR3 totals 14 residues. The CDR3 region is CASRPSGRGETQYF. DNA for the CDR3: TGTGCCAGCAGACCTAGCGGGAGAGGGGAGACCCAGTACTTC.

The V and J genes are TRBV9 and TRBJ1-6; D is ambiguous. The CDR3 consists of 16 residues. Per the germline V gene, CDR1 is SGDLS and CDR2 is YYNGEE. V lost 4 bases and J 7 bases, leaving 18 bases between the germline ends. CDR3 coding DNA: TGTGCCAGCAGCCAAGAGCGGTACTGGCTGAATTCACCCCTCCACTTT. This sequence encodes CASSQERYWLNSPLHF.

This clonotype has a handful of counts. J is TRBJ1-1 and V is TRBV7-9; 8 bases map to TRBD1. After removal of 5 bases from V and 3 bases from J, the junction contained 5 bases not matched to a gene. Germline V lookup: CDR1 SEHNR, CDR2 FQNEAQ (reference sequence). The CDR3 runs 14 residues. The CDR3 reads CASSERQGHTEAFF. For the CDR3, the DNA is TGTGCCAGCAGCGAGCGACAGGGGCACACTGAAGCTTTCTTT.

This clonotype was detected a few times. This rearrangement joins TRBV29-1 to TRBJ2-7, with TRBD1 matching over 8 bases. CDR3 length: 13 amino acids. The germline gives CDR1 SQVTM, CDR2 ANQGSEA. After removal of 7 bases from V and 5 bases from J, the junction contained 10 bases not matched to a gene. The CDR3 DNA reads TGCAGCGCAGAAAGGCAGGGGGCCCACGAGCAGTACTTC. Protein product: CSAERQGAHEQYF.

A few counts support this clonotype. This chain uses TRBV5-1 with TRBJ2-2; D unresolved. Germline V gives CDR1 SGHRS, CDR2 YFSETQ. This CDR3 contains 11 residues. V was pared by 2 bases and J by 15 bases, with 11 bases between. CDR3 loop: CASSFGDVMFF. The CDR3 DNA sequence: TGCGCCAGCAGCTTCGGTGATGTGATGTTTTTT.

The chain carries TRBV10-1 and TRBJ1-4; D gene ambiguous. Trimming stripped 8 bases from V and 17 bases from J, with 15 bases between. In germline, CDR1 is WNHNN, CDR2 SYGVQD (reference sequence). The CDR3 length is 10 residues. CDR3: CASLHQDCFF. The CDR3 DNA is TGCGCCAGCTTGCACCAGGACTGTTTTTTT.

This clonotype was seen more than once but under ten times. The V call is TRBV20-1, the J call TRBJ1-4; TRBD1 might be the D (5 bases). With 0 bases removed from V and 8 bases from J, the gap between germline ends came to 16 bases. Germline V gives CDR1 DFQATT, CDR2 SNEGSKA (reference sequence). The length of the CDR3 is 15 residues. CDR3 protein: CSARDGGGAGEKLFF. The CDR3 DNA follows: TGCAGTGCTAGAGATGGTGGCGGGGCCGGGGAAAAACTGTTTTTT.

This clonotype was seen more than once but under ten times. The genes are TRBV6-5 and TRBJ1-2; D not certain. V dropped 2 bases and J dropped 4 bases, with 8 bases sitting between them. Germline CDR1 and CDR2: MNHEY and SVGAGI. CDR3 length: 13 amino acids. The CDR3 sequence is CASSYEASYGYTF. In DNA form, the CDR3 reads TGTGCCAGCAGTTACGAAGCGTCCTATGGCTACACCTTC.

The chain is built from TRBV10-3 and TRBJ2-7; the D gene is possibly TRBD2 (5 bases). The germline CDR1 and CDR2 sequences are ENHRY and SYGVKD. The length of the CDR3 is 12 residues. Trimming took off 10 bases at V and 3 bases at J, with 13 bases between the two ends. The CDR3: CASHGRGYEQYF. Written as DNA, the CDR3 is TGTGCCAGTCATGGACGGGGCTACGAGCAGTACTTC.

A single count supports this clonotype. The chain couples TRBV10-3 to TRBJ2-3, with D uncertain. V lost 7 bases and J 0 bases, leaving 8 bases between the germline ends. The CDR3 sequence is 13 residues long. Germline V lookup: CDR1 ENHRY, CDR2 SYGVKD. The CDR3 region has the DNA TGTGCCATCACCTCCTCTAGCACAGATACGCAGTATTTT. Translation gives CAITSSSTDTQYF.

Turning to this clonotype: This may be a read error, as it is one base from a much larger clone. CDR3 in amino acids: CASSAGALDVLTF. The CDR3 DNA sequence: TGCGCCAGCAGCGCCGGGGCCCTCGACGTCCTGACTTTC. The chain employs TRBV10-1 and TRBJ2-6; either TRBD1 or TRBD2 may fit D (5 bases each). Trimming removed 6 bases at V and 11 bases at J, with 14 bases between. The CDR3 has 13 residues. Germline values: CDR1 WNHNN, CDR2 SYGVQD (reference sequence).

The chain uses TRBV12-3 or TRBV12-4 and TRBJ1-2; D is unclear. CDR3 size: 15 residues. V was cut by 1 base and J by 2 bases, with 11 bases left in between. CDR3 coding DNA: TGTGCCAGCAGTTTAGTAGAGCAGGAAAACTATGGCTACACCTTC. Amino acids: CASSLVEQENYGYTF.

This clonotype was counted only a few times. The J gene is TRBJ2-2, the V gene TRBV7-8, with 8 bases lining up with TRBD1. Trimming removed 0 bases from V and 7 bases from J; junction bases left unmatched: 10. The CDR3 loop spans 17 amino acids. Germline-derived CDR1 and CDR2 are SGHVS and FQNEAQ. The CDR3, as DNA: TGTGCCAGCAGCTTAGCGATCCAGGGGGCGCGTATCGGGGAGCTGTTTTTT. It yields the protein CASSLAIQGARIGELFF.

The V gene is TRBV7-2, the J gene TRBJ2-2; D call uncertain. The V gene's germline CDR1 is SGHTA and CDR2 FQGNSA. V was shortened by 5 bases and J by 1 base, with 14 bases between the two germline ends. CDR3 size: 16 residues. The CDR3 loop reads CASSPLRAENTGELFF. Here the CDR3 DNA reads TGTGCCAGCAGCCCGTTAAGGGCAGAGAACACCGGGGAGCTGTTTTTT.

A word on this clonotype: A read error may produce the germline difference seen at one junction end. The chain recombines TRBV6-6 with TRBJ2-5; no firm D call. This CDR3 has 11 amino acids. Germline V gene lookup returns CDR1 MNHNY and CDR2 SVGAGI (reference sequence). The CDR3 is CASTLEPVRNF. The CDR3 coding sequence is TGTGCCAGCACCCTTGAACCGGTCCGGAACTTC.

The CDR3 DNA is TGTGCCAGCAGTGCGGACACGAGCTCTGGAAACACCATATATTTT. Amino acids: CASSADTSSGNTIYF. The V call is TRBV6-5, the J call TRBJ1-3; TRBD1 might be the D (5 bases). The germline CDR1 and CDR2 sequences are MNHEY and SVGAGI. The CDR3 is made up of 15 amino acids. The germline V and J ends were trimmed by 5 bases and 0 bases, with 11 bases remaining between them.

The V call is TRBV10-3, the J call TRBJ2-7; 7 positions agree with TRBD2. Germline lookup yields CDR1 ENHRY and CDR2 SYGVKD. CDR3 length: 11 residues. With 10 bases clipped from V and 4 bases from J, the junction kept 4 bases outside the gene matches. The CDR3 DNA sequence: TGTGCCAGTGGAGCGGGATACGAGCAGTACTTC. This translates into CASGAGYEQYF.

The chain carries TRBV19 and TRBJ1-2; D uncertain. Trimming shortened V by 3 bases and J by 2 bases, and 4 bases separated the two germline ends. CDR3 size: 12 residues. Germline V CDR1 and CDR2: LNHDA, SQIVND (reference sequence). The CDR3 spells CASSMDNYGYTF. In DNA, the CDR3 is TGTGCCAGTAGTATGGACAACTATGGCTACACCTTC.

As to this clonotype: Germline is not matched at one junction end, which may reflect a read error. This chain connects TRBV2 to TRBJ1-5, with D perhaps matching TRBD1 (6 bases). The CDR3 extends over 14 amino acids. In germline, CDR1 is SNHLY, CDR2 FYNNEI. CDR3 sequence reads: CASRGHYGNQPQHF. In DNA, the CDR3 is TGTGCCAGCAGGGGACACTATGGCAATCAGCCCCAGCACTTT. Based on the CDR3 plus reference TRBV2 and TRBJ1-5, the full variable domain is EPEVTQTPSHQVTQMGQEVILRCVPISNHLYFYWYRQILGQKVEFLVSFYNNEISEKSEIFDDQFSVERPDGSNFTLKIRSTKLEDSAMYFCASRGHYGNQPQHFGDGTRLSIL.

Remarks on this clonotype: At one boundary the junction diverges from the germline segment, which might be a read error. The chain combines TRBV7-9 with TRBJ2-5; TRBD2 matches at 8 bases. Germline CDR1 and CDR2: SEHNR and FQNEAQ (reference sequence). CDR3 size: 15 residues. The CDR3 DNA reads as TGTGCCAGCAGGTTAGCGGGACCCAGCCGAGAGACCCAGTACTTC. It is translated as CASRLAGPSRETQYF.

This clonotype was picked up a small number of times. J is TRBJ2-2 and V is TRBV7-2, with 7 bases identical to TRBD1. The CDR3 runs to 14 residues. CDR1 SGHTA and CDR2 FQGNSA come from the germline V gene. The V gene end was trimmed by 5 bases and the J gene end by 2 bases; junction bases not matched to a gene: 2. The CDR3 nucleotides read TGTGCCAGCAGCCGACAGGGCAACACCGGGGAGCTGTTTTTT. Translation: CASSRQGNTGELFF. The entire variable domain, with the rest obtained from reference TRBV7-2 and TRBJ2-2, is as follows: GAGVSQSPSNKVTEKGKDVELRCDPISGHTALYWYRQSLGQGLEFLIYFQGNSAPDKSGLPSDRFSAERTGGSVSTLTIQRTQQEDSAVYLCASSRQGNTGELFFGEGSRLTVL.

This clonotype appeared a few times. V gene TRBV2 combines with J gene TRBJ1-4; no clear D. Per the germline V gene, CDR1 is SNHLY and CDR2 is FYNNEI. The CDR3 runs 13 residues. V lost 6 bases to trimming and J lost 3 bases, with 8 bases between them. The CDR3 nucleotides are TGTGCCAGCAGGATGGATTCTAATGAAAAACTGTTTTTT. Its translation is CASRMDSNEKLFF.